Listed below are T cell receptor beta chains from one sample, sequenced in a study of T cell clonotyping in hematopoietic cell transplantation. The data were produced by immunoSEQ multiplex PCR, yet TCRdb's version contains in-frame clones alone and is incomplete. The table lists about 15,000 clones, approximately 85% of them singletons, with around 4.5% in the top ten. Material for sequencing was peripheral blood mononuclear cells. The source is a middle-aged woman in good health. Some clones in this sample may be carry-over from other donors' samples. CDR3s include the opening cysteine and the closing phenylalanine or tryptophan. The D gene is left open where the match is weak. A clone size is listed for some rows: how often the clone was seen (once, few, many), or a class if it is expanded.

>few|TRBJ1-5|TRBV6-1|11|NA
CASAENQPQHF
TGTGCCAGCGCGGAGAATCAGCCCCAGCATTTT
>NA|TRBJ2-7|TRBV4-1|15|TRBD1
CASSQRGQGGYEQYF
TGCGCCAGCAGCCAAAGGGGACAGGGTGGCTACGAGCAGTACTTC
>NA|TRBJ2-7|TRBV6-5|15|NA
CASSYWGVEGYEQYF
TGTGCCAGCAGTTACTGGGGGGTGGAAGGCTACGAGCAGTACTTC
>NA|TRBJ2-7|TRBV7-2|15|TRBD2
CASSSGLAGAYEQYF
TGTGCCAGCAGCTCCGGACTAGCGGGAGCGTACGAGCAGTACTTC
>NA|TRBJ2-5|TRBV27|15|NA
CASSPFGAPGETQYF
TGTGCCAGCAGTCCCTTCGGGGCCCCAGGAGAGACCCAGTACTTC
>NA|TRBJ1-5|TRBV2|13|NA
CASSLGLRQPQHF
TGTGCCAGCAGTCTGGGGTTGCGGCAGCCCCAGCATTTT
>NA|TRBJ2-5|TRBV11-2|16|TRBD2
CASSPWGLAVIETQYF
TGTGCCAGCAGCCCGTGGGGACTAGCGGTAATTGAGACCCAGTACTTC
>NA|TRBJ2-7|TRBV7-6|15|TRBD1
CASSYAGTGPYEQYF
TGTGCCAGCAGCTATGCCGGGACAGGACCCTACGAGCAGTACTTC
>NA|TRBJ1-1|TRBV6-5|15|NA
CASSYFPGEYTEAFF
TGTGCCAGCAGTTACTTTCCAGGGGAGTACACTGAAGCTTTCTTT
>NA|TRBJ2-7|TRBV29-1|14|TRBD1
CSASLGQAYYEQYF
TGCAGCGCTAGCCTCGGACAGGCGTACTACGAGCAGTACTTC
>NA|TRBJ2-7|TRBV2|13|NA
CASSLAGRGEQYF
TGTGCCAGCAGTCTTGCAGGACGGGGCGAGCAGTACTTC
>NA|TRBJ1-1|TRBV6-5|12|NA
CASSYRPGEAFF
TGTGCCAGCAGTTACCGCCCCGGTGAAGCTTTCTTT
>NA|TRBJ2-2|TRBV11-2|15|TRBD2
CASSLSSGYTGELFF
TGTGCCAGCAGCTTGTCTAGCGGGTACACCGGGGAGCTGTTTTTT
>few|TRBJ2-7|TRBV27|14|TRBD2
CASSWTSGTYEQYF
TGTGCCAGCAGTTGGACTAGCGGGACCTACGAGCAGTACTTC
>NA|TRBJ2-5|TRBV5-1|13|NA
CASGRELQETQYF
TGCGCCAGCGGTAGGGAGCTCCAAGAGACCCAGTACTTC
>NA|TRBJ2-5|TRBV4-3|15|NA
CASSQDSGGRETQYF
TGCGCCAGCAGCCAAGACTCAGGGGGGAGGGAGACCCAGTACTTC
>NA|TRBJ1-1|TRBV5-1|13|TRBD1
CASIRTGGSEAFF
TGCGCCAGCATCAGGACAGGGGGATCTGAAGCTTTCTTT
>NA|TRBJ1-5|TRBV6-6|13|TRBD1
CASMGQPNQPQHF
TGTGCCAGCATGGGACAGCCCAATCAGCCCCAGCATTTT
>NA|TRBJ1-4|TRBV29-1|14|TRBD1
CSVRNRDRGGKLFF
TGCAGCGTGCGAAATCGGGACAGGGGAGGAAAACTGTTTTTT
>NA|TRBJ1-2|TRBV11-3|15|NA
CASAPPSSANYGYTF
TGTGCCTCCGCCCCCCCTTCATCCGCTAACTATGGCTACACCTTC
>NA|TRBJ2-5|TRBV7-2|14|NA
CASSAVARRETQYF
TGTGCCAGCAGCGCCGTGGCTAGACGGGAGACCCAGTACTTC
>once|TRBJ2-3|TRBV4-2|18|NA
CASSQDGLGLGGVDTQYF
TGTGCCAGCAGCCAAGATGGTTTGGGACTTGGGGGAGTAGATACGCAGTATTTT
>NA|TRBJ2-7|TRBV25-1|14|TRBD1
CASSGPQGAPEQYF
TGTGCCAGCAGTGGCCCCCAGGGGGCGCCCGAGCAGTACTTC
>NA|TRBJ2-5|TRBV5-1|14|TRBD1
CASSFGTGKETQYF
TGCGCCAGCAGCTTTGGGACAGGGAAAGAGACCCAGTACTTC
>NA|TRBJ1-2|TRBV19|13|TRBD1
CASRGQGGSGYTF
TGTGCCAGTAGGGGACAGGGGGGGTCTGGCTACACCTTC
>NA|TRBJ1-2|TRBV5-6|16|NA
CASSENTGTPYYGYTF
TGTGCCAGCAGCGAGAACACCGGGACCCCCTACTATGGCTACACCTTC
>NA|TRBJ1-3|TRBV9|13|NA
CASSAEGGNTIYF
TGTGCCAGCAGCGCTGAAGGTGGAAACACCATATATTTT
>NA|TRBJ2-5|TRBV30|16|TRBD1
CAWSATTGPYQETQYF
TGTGCCTGGAGTGCAACGACAGGGCCCTACCAAGAGACCCAGTACTTC
>NA|TRBJ2-1|TRBV6-5|14|TRBD2
CASSKGGAHNEQFF
TGTGCCTCTAGTAAGGGAGGGGCACACAATGAGCAGTTCTTC
>NA|TRBJ2-3|TRBV6-5|11|NA
CASSYLNTQYF
TGTGCCAGCAGTTACCTCAATACGCAGTATTTT
>NA|TRBJ2-3|TRBV14|13|NA
CASSPWESDTQYF
TGTGCCAGCAGCCCTTGGGAGTCAGATACGCAGTATTTT
>NA|TRBJ2-1|TRBV11-2|14|NA
CASSQVRRYNEQFF
TGTGCCAGCAGCCAGGTACGGAGATACAATGAGCAGTTCTTC
>NA|TRBJ1-2|TRBV7-3|14|NA
CAITDSTASGGYTF
TGTGCCATCACGGACAGTACGGCGTCGGGAGGCTACACCTTC
>NA|TRBJ2-1|TRBV9|15|NA
CASSAGVSSYDEQFF
TGTGCCAGCAGCGCTGGAGTGAGCTCCTACGATGAGCAGTTCTTC
>NA|TRBJ1-2|TRBV19|16|NA
CASSNFLGTENYGYTF
TGTGCCAGTAGCAACTTCCTCGGGACGGAGAACTATGGCTACACCTTC
>NA|TRBJ2-6|TRBV5-1|16|TRBD2
CASSPGGGRGANVLTF
TGCGCCAGCAGCCCCGGCGGGGGGCGTGGGGCCAACGTCCTGACTTTC
>NA|TRBJ2-7|TRBV30|15|NA
CAWRGYALSNYEQYF
TGTGCCTGGAGGGGCTATGCACTCAGCAACTACGAGCAGTACTTC
>few|TRBJ1-5|TRBV21-1|9|NA
CASNQPQHF
TGTGCGAGCAATCAGCCCCAGCATTTT
>NA|TRBJ1-2|TRBV29-1|11|TRBD1
CSVLQGNGYTF
TGCAGCGTTCTACAGGGGAATGGCTACACCTTC
>NA|TRBJ1-1|TRBV10-3|12|NA
CAISEVGTEAFF
TGTGCCATCAGTGAGGTGGGCACTGAAGCTTTCTTT
>NA|TRBJ1-4|TRBV6-5|14|NA
CASSRDGLGEKLFF
TGTGCCAGCAGTCGAGATGGTCTAGGTGAAAAACTGTTTTTT
>NA|TRBJ2-6|TRBV2|15|NA
CASKPSAAGANVLTF
TGTGCCAGCAAACCCTCGGCCGCTGGGGCCAACGTCCTGACTTTC
>NA|TRBJ2-7|TRBV6-5|14|NA
CASSTGGPSYEQYF
TGTGCCAGCAGTACCGGAGGGCCTTCCTACGAGCAGTACTTC
>NA|TRBJ2-7|TRBV19|12|NA
CASSSRGYEQYF
TGTGCCAGTAGTTCCCGGGGCTACGAGCAGTACTTC
>NA|TRBJ2-3|TRBV11-2|16|TRBD2
CASSSGLAGVTDTQYF
TGTGCCAGCAGCTCCGGACTAGCGGGAGTTACAGATACGCAGTATTTT
>NA|TRBJ2-7|TRBV30|11|NA
CAWSANYEQYF
TGTGCCTGGAGTGCGAACTACGAGCAGTACTTC
>NA|TRBJ1-4|TRBV7-9|15|NA
CASSLVLTTNEKLFF
TGTGCCAGCAGCTTAGTCCTAACAACTAATGAAAAACTGTTTTTT
>once|TRBJ1-2|TRBV10-3|14|TRBD1
CAISTGASTYGYTF
TGTGCCATCAGCACAGGGGCGTCTACCTATGGCTACACCTTC
>once|TRBJ2-7|TRBV18|14|NA
CASSPTLGTYEQYF
TGTGCCAGCTCACCAACCCTTGGGACCTACGAGCAGTACTTC
>NA|TRBJ2-1|TRBV29-1|11|NA
CSVYLGNEQFF
TGCAGCGTTTACCTAGGGAATGAGCAGTTCTTC
>NA|TRBJ1-5|TRBV20-1|11|NA
CSASGKQPQHF
TGCAGTGCTAGTGGCAAACAGCCCCAGCATTTT
>NA|TRBJ2-5|TRBV10-2|15|NA
CASTHPQGGGETQYF
TGCGCCAGCACCCACCCCCAGGGAGGCGGCGAGACCCAGTACTTC
>NA|TRBJ2-7|TRBV7-8|15|TRBD1
CASSFSPGGSYEQYF
TGTGCCAGCAGCTTTAGTCCAGGGGGATCTTACGAGCAGTACTTC
>few|TRBJ2-3|TRBV28|13|NA
CASSLGSSDTQYF
TGTGCCAGCAGTTTAGGCAGCTCCGATACGCAGTATTTT